One and the same sample provided the 21 T cell receptor beta chains below, sequenced in a study of shared clonotypes between healthy human individuals. Generated by immunoSEQ multiplex PCR, the TCRdb table keeps only in-frame clones and is missing some. The repertoire holds roughly 1 million clones, with 78% as singletons. Sequences were obtained from memory CD4+ T cells from PBMCs. The subset: CD45RA-negative fraction. All receptors derive from a man between 18 and 29 years old in good health. Some clones in this sample may be carry-over from other donors' samples.

As regards this clone: Just one base apart from a much larger clone, this may be a read error. The same CDR3 is also encoded by other DNA sequences in this sample. This sequence joins TRBV9 and TRBJ2-3, with 9 bases aligning to TRBD2. This CDR3 region has 15 residues. The V gene end was trimmed by 3 bases and the J gene end by 0 bases; junction bases not matched to a gene: 2. CDR1 and CDR2 (germline): SGDLS, YYNGEE. CDR3 protein: CASSASGTSTDTQYF. CDR3 bases: TGTGCCAGCAGCGCTAGCGGGACTAGCACAGATACGCAGTATTTT. Combining the CDR3 with reference TRBV9 and TRBJ2-3 gives the whole variable domain DSGVTQTPKHLITATGQRVTLRCSPRSGDLSVYWYQQSLDQGLQFLIQYYNGEERAKGNILERFSAQQFPDLHSELNLSSLELGDSALYFCASSASGTSTDTQYFGPGTRLTVL.

The gene calls are TRBV11-3 and TRBJ2-1; D could derive from TRBD1 or TRBD2 (5 bases each). Germline V gene sequence: CDR1 SGHNT, CDR2 YENEEA. The CDR3 is 15 residues long. V gave up 5 bases and J gave up 9 bases, with 20 bases separating them. The CDR3 DNA sequence: TGTGCCAGCAGCCTCGGAGAGGGGAGAATGGTTGAGCAGTTCTTC. Its protein is CASSLGEGRMVEQFF.

This clone occurred once. The genes are TRBV27 and TRBJ2-3; D perhaps matches TRBD2 (6 bases). Trimming removed 6 bases at V and 3 bases at J, with 13 bases between. Germline V gives CDR1 MNHEY, CDR2 SMNVEV (reference sequence). The CDR3 totals 14 residues. Here the CDR3 DNA reads TGTGCCAGCAGGCCCCCGGGAGCAACAGATACGCAGTATTTT. Translation: CASRPPGATDTQYF.

The V and J genes are TRBV18 and TRBJ2-2; D is perhaps TRBD2 (5 bases). V lost 3 bases and J 0 bases, leaving 11 bases between the germline ends. Germline loops: CDR1 KGHSH, CDR2 LQKENI. The CDR3 extends over 16 amino acids. DNA for the CDR3: TGTGCCAGCTCACCCCCTTCCGGGGCGAACACCGGGGAGCTGTTTTTT. Translated: CASSPPSGANTGELFF.

The V gene is TRBV4-2, the J gene TRBJ2-1; no clear D. CDR1 is LGHNA, CDR2 YNFKEQ, per germline. The V end lost 4 bases, the J end lost 5 bases, and 9 bases lay between the germline ends. The CDR3 totals 13 residues. This chain's CDR3 is CASSLSSNNEQFF. The CDR3 DNA reads as TGTGCCAGCAGCCTCTCCTCAAACAATGAGCAGTTCTTC.

This clone was seen once. The gene calls are TRBV5-1 and TRBJ2-5; no clear D gene. The CDR3 spans 15 residues. V lost 0 bases, J lost 4 bases, and 13 bases lay in between. Germline V gene lookup returns CDR1 SGHRS and CDR2 YFSETQ. CDR3 sequence (DNA): TGCGCCAGCAGCTTGGGGCCCTCCATGGGAGAGACCCAGTACTTC. Translated, it gives CASSLGPSMGETQYF.

The chain recombines TRBV11-2 with TRBJ2-3; D is possibly TRBD1 (6 bases). CDR3 length: 16 residues. In germline, CDR1 is SGHAT, CDR2 FQNNGV. Trimming took 1 base from V and 0 from J, leaving 11 bases between them. As DNA, the CDR3 is TGTGCCAGCAGCTTAGTGGCAGGGGCTAGCACAGATACGCAGTATTTT. It codes for CASSLVAGASTDTQYF.

The gene calls are TRBV7-9 and TRBJ1-5; 9 bases align to TRBD1. The junction had 11 bases not matched to a gene; V was cut back by 4 bases and J by 4 bases. The CDR3 sequence is 17 residues long. Germline V gene data show CDR1 as SEHNR and CDR2 as FQNEAQ (reference sequence). The CDR3 loop reads CASSSKGTGRRNQPQHF. CDR3 DNA: TGTGCCAGCAGCTCCAAGGGGACAGGGCGGCGAAATCAGCCCCAGCATTTT.

This clone was detected only a few times. The rearrangement uses TRBV19 and TRBJ1-5; D unclear. V lost 3 bases, J lost 8 bases, and 11 bases lay in between. This CDR3 contains 13 residues. Germline V gene sequence: CDR1 LNHDA, CDR2 SQIVND (reference sequence). CDR3 protein: CASSIEVRKPQHF. CDR3 coding DNA: TGTGCCAGTAGTATTGAGGTCCGGAAGCCCCAGCATTTT.

The V gene is TRBV14, the J gene TRBJ1-1; 9 bases map to TRBD1. The V segment lost 6 bases and the J segment 6 bases; nucleotides outside the gene matches: 5. The CDR3 covers 13 residues. The germline V gene encodes CDR1 SGHDN and CDR2 FVKESK. The CDR3 sequence: CASRLQGAAEAFF. For the CDR3, the DNA is TGTGCCAGCAGGCTACAGGGGGCCGCTGAAGCTTTCTTT.

As for this clone: Other DNA sequences in this sample translate to the same CDR3. V usage is TRBV28 and J usage is TRBJ2-7; no clear D gene. Germline CDR1 and CDR2: MDHEN and SYDVKM. The V end lost 6 bases, the J end lost 4 bases, and 7 bases lay between the germline ends. This CDR3 contains 11 residues. In DNA form, the CDR3 reads TGTGCCAGCAGCCTGGGTTACGAGCAGTACTTC. This sequence encodes CASSLGYEQYF.

This clone was seen once. J is TRBJ2-1 and V is TRBV9; 7 bases align to TRBD2. Trimming took 3 bases from V and 7 from J; bases not matched to a gene: 13. Germline lookup yields CDR1 SGDLS and CDR2 YYNGEE. The CDR3 totals 16 residues. Here the CDR3 reads CASSARAQRGQNEQFF. CDR3 in DNA: TGTGCCAGCAGCGCGAGGGCCCAGCGGGGTCAAAATGAGCAGTTCTTC.

This chain links TRBV7-9 with TRBJ1-1; the D is unclear. Trimming took off 1 base at V and 6 bases at J, with 15 bases between the two ends. Per the germline V gene, CDR1 is SEHNR and CDR2 is FQNEAQ (reference sequence). This CDR3 spans 15 amino acids. CDR3 DNA sequence: TGTGCCAGCAGCTTAGTACCGGGCGCCAGTTCTGAAGCTTTCTTT. Translation gives CASSLVPGASSEAFF.

CDR3 nucleotides: TGTGCCAGCACGCTCAGGAGGGCAAGGTCCATGATAGGAAAACTGTTTTTT. The encoded protein is CASTLRRARSMIGKLFF. This chain connects TRBV28 to TRBJ1-4, with D hard to call. The germline V gene encodes CDR1 MDHEN and CDR2 SYDVKM. V was trimmed by 7 bases and J by 10 bases, leaving 28 bases between them. The CDR3 loop spans 17 amino acids.

Remarks on this clone: The same CDR3 is also encoded by other DNA sequences in this sample. CDR3 DNA: TGTGCCAGCAGCTTTGGGGGTCTGAACACTGAAGCTTTCTTT. Amino acid sequence: CASSFGGLNTEAFF. The chain employs TRBV7-9 and TRBJ1-1, with a possible D match to TRBD1 (5 bases). V was trimmed by 3 bases and J by 0 bases, leaving 8 bases between them. Looked up from germline, CDR1 is SEHNR and CDR2 is FQNEAQ (reference sequence). The length of the CDR3 is 14 residues.

This sequence joins TRBV4-1 and TRBJ2-7; no firm D call. Looked up from germline, CDR1 is MGHRA and CDR2 is YSYEKL. V gave up 3 bases and J gave up 4 bases, with 13 bases separating them. This CDR3 is 14 amino acids long. The CDR3 protein is CASSHSSLGYEQYF. Here the CDR3 DNA reads TGCGCCAGCAGCCATTCCAGCCTTGGATACGAGCAGTACTTC.

The rearrangement uses TRBV20-1 and TRBJ2-3, with D perhaps TRBD1 or TRBD2 (5 bases each). V dropped 5 bases and J dropped 7 bases, with 10 bases sitting between them. CDR1 and CDR2 (germline): DFQATT, SNEGSKA (reference sequence). The CDR3 consists of 11 residues. The CDR3 loop reads CSAGGRNTQYF. CDR3 coding DNA: TGCAGTGCTGGGGGACGGAATACGCAGTATTTT.

About this clone: A read error is possible here, since a much larger clone lies one base away. Other nucleotide sequences from this sample produce the same CDR3. This rearrangement joins TRBV6-6 to TRBJ1-1, with TRBD1 as a possible D gene (5 bases). The length of the CDR3 is 14 residues. Looked up from germline, CDR1 is MNHNY and CDR2 is SVGAGI (reference sequence). The CDR3 spells CASSLDTMNTEAFF. In DNA, the CDR3 is TGCGCCAGCAGTTTGGACACAATGAACACTGAAGCTTTCTTT.

This clone was seen repeatedly, ten times or more. The chain employs TRBV27 and TRBJ1-5; 7 positions agree with TRBD1. Germline V CDR1 and CDR2: MNHEY, SMNVEV (reference sequence). V shed 5 bases, J shed 4 bases, and the junction held 5 bases outside the gene matches. The CDR3 contains 14 residues. CDR3 bases: TGTGCCAGCAGTGGACGACAGGGAAATCAGCCCCAGCATTTT. This encodes CASSGRQGNQPQHF.

J is TRBJ2-2 and V is TRBV19; 8 bases fit TRBD2. The CDR3 has 16 amino acids. The V gene end was trimmed by 4 bases and the J gene end by 2 bases; junction bases not matched to a gene: 6. Germline loops: CDR1 LNHDA, CDR2 SQIVND (reference sequence). CDR3 nucleotide sequence: TGTGCCAGTAGTAGGCTAGCGGGCTCCAACACCGGGGAGCTGTTTTTT. Its translation is CASSRLAGSNTGELFF.

The sample holds a few counts of this clone. The genes are TRBV6-1 and TRBJ1-2; D is perhaps TRBD1 (5 bases). Germline-derived CDR1 and CDR2 are MNHNS and SASEGT. The V end lost 2 bases, the J end lost 6 bases, and 13 bases lay between the germline ends. The CDR3 has 14 amino acids. The CDR3 loop reads CASSEQGASHGYTF. The CDR3 nucleotides are TGTGCCAGCAGTGAACAGGGAGCCTCTCATGGCTACACCTTC.